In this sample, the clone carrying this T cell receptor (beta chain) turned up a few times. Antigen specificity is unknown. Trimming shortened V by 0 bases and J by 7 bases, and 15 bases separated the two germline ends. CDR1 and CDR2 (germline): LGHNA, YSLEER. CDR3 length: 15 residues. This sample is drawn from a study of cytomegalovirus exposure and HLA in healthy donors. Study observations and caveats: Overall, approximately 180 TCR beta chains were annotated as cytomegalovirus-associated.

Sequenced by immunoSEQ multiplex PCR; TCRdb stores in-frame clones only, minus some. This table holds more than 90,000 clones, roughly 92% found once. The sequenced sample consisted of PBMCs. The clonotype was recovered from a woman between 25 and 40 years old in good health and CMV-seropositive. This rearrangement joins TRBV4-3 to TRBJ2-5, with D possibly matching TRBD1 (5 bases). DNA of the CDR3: TGCGCCAGCAGCCAAGATATCGGGCCAGGGCGGACCCAGTACTTC. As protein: CASSQDIGPGRTQYF.